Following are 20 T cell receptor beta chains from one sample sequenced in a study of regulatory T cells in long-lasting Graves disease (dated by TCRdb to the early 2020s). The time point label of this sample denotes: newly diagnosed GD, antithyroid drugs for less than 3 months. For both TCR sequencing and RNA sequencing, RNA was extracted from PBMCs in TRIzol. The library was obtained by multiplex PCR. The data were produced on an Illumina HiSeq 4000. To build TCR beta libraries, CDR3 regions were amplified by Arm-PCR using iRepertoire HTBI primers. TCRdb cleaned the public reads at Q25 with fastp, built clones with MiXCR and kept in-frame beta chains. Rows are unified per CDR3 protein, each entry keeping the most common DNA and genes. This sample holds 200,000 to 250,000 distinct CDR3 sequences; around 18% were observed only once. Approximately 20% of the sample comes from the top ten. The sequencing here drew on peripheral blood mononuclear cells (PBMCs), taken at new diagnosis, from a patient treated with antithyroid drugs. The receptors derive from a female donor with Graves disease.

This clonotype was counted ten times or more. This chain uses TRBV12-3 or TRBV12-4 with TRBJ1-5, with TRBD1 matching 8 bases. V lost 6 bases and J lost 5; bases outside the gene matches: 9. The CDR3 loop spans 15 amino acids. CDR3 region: CASRARTGYDQPQHF. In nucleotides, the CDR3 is TGTGCCAGCAGGGCCCGGACAGGGTACGATCAGCCCCAGCATTTT.

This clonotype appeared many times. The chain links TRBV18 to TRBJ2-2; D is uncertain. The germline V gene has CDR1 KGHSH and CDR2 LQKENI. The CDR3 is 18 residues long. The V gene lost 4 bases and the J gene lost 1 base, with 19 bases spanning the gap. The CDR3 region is CASSRSGRPLGNTGELFF. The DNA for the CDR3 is TGTGCCAGCTCACGATCAGGACGGCCGCTAGGGAACACCGGGGAGCTGTTTTTT.

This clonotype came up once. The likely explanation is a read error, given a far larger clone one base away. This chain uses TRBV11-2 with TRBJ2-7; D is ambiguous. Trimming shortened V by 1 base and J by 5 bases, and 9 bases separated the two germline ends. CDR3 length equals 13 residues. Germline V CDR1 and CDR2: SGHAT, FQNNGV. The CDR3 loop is CASSLVSTHEQYF. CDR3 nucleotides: TGTGCCAGCAGCTTAGTATCCACCCACGAGCAGTACTTC.

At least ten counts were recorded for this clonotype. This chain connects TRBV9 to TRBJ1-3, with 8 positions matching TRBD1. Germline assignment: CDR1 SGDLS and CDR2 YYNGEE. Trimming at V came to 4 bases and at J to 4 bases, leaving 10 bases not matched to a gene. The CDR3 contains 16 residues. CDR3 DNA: TGTGCCAGCAGCCCCGACAGGGGAATGCGAGGAAACACCATATATTTT. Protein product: CASSPDRGMRGNTIYF.

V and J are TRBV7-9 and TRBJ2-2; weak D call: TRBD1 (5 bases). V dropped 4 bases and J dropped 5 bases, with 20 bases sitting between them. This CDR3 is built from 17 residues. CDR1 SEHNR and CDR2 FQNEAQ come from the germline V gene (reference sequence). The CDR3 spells CASSYRYTPRETGELFF. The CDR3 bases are TGTGCCAGCAGCTACCGATACACCCCCAGGGAAACCGGGGAGCTGTTTTTT. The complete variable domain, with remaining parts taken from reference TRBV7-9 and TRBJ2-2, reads DTGVSQNPRHKITKRGQNVTFRCDPISEHNRLYWYRQTLGQGPEFLTYFQNEAQLEKSRLLSDRFSAERPKGSFSTLEIQRTEQGDSAMYLCASSYRYTPRETGELFFGEGSRLTVL.

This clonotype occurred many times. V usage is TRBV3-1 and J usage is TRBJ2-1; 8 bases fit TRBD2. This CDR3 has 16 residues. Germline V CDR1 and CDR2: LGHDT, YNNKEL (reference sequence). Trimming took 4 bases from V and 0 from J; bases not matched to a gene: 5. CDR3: CASSRGSGGSYNEQFF. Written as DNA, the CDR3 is TGTGCCAGCAGCCGGGGGAGCGGGGGCTCCTACAATGAGCAGTTCTTC.

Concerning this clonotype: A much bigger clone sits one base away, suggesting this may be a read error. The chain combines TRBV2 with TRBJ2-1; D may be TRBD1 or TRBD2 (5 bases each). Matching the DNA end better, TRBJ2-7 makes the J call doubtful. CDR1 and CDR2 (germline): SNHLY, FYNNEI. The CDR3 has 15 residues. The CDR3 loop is CASSERGASLGEQYF. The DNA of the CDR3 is TGTGCCAGCAGTGAACGAGGGGCTAGTTTGGGTGAGCAGTACTTC.

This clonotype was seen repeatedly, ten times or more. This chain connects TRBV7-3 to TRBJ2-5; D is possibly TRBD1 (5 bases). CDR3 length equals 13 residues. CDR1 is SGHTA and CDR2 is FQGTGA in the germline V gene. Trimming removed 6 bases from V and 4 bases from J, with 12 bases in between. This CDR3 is CASSSEQGETQYF. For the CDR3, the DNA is TGTGCCAGCAGTTCCGAGCAGGGAGAGACCCAGTACTTC.

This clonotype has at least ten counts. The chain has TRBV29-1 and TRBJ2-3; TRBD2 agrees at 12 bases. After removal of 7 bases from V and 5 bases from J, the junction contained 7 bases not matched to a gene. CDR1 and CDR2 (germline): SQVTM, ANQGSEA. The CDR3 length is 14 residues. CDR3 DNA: TGCAGCGCCCTAGCGGGAGGGAGGGAAGATACGCAGTATTTT. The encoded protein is CSALAGGREDTQYF.

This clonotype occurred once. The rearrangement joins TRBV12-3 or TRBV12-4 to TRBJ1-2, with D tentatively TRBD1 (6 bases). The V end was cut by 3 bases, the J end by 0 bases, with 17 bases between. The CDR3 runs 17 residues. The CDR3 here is CASSFGGGTEANYGYTF. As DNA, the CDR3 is TGTGCCAGCAGTTTTGGGGGGGGCACTGAAGCTAACTATGGCTACACCTTC.

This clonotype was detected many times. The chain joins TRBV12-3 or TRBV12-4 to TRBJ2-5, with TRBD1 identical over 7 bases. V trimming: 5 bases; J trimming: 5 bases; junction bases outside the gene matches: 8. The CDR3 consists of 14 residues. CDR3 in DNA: TGTGCCAGCAGTCGTGACAGGGTTGGGGAGACCCAGTACTTC. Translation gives CASSRDRVGETQYF.

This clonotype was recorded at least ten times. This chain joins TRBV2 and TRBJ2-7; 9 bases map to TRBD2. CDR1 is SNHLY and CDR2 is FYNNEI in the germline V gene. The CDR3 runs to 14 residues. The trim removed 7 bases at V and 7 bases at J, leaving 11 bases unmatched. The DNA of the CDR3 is TGTGCCAGCACGGTCGGGCTAGCGGGGAGGGAGCAGTACTTC. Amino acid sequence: CASTVGLAGREQYF.

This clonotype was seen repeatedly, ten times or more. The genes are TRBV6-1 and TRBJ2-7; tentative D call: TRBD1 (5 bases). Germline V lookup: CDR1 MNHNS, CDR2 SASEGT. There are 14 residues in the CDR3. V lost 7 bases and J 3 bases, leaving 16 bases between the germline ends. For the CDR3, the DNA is TGTGCCAGCAAAAATCGCCAGGGCAACTACGAGCAGTACTTC. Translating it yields CASKNRQGNYEQYF.

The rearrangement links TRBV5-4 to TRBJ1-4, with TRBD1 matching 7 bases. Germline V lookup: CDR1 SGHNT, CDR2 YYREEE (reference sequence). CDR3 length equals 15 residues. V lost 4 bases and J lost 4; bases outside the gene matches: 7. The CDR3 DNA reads TGTGCCAGCAGCAATCCGGGACAGTTTAATGAAAAACTGTTTTTT. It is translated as CASSNPGQFNEKLFF.

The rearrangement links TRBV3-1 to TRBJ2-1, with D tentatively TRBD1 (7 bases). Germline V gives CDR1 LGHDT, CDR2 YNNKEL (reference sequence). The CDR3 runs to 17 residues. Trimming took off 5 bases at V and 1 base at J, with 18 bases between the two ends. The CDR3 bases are TGTGCCAGCAGCTTTCACCGGGCAGGGGGGTCCTACAATGAGCAGTTCTTC. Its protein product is CASSFHRAGGSYNEQFF.

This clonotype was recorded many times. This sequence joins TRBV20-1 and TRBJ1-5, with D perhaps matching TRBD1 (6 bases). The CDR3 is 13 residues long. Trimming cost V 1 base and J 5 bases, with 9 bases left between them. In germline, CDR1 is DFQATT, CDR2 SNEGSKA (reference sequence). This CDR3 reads CSARGGGDQPQHF. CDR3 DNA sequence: TGCAGTGCTAGAGGAGGGGGTGATCAGCCCCAGCATTTT.

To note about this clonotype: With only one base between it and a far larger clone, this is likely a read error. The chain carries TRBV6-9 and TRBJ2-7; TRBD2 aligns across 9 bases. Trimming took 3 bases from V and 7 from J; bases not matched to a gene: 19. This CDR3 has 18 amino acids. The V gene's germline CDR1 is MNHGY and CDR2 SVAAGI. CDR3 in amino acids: CASSYLSLGGRASWEQYF. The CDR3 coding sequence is TGTGCCAGCAGTTACTTATCCCTAGGCGGGAGGGCCTCTTGGGAGCAGTACTTC.

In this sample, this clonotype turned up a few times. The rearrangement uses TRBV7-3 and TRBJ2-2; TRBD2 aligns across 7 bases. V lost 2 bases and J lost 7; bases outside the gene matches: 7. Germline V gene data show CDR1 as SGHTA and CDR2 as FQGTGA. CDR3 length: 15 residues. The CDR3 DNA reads TGTGCCAGCAGCTTAGCCGCCTCGGGGGGCGGGGAGCTGTTTTTT. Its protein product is CASSLAASGGGELFF.

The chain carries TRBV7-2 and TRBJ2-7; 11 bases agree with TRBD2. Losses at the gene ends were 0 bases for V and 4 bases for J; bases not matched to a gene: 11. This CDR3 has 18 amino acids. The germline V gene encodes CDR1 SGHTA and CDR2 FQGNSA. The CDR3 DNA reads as TGTGCCAGCAGCTTAGCGGGGAATAGCGGGAGGGCCGGGTACGAGCAGTACTTC. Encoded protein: CASSLAGNSGRAGYEQYF.

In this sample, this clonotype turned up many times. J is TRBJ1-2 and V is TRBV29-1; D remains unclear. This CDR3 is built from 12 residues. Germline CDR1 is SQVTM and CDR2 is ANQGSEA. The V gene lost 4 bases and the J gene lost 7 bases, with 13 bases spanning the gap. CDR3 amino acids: CSVAVVDSGYTF. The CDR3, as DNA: TGCAGCGTTGCGGTGGTCGACTCTGGCTACACCTTC.